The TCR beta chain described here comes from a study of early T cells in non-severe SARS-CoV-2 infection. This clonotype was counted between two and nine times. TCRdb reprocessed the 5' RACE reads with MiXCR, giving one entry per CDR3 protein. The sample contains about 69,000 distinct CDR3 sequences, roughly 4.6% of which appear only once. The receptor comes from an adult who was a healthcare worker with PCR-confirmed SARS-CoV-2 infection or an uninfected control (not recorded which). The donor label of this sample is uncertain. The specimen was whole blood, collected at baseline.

CDR3 DNA sequence: TGCGCCAGCAGCTTGGAGGGCTCGGCCAGGGAGCAGTACTTC. Translation: CASSLEGSAREQYF. The V gene is TRBV5-1, the J gene TRBJ2-7; D ambiguous. V lost 0 bases, J lost 7 bases, and 14 bases lay in between. CDR1 and CDR2 from the germline V gene are SGHRS and YFSETQ. The CDR3 covers 14 residues.